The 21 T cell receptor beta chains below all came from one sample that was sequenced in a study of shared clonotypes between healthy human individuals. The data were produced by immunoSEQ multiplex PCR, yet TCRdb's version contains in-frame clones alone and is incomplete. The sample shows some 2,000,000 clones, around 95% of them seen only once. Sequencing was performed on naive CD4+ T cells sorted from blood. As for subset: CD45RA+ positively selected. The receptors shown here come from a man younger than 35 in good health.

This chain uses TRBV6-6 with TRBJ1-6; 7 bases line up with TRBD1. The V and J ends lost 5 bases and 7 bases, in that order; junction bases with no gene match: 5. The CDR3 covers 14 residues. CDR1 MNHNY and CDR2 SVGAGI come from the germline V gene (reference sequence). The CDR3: CASSTDRANSPLHF. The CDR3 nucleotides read TGTGCCAGCAGTACTGACAGGGCCAATTCACCCCTCCACTTT.

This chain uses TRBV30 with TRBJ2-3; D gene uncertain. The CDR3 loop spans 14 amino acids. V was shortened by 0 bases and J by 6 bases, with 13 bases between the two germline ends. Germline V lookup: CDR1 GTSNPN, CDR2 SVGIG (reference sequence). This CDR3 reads CAWSVRPATDTQYF. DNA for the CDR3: TGTGCCTGGAGTGTACGGCCAGCGACGGATACGCAGTATTTT.

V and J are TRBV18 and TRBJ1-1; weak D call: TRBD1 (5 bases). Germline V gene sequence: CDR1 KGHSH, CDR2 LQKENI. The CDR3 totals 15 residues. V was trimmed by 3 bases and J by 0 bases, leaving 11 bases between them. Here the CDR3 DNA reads TGTGCCAGCTCACCCCTCGGGACGATGAACACTGAAGCTTTCTTT. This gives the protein CASSPLGTMNTEAFF.

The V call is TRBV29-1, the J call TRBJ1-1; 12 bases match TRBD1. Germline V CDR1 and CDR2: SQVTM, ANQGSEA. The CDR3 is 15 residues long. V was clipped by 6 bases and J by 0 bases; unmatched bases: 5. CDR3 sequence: CSVGTGGGLNTEAFF. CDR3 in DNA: TGCAGCGTGGGGACAGGGGGCGGGTTGAACACTGAAGCTTTCTTT.

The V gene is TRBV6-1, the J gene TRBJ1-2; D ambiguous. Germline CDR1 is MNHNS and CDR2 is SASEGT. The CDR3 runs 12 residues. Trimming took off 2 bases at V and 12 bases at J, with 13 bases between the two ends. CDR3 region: CASSESLVDDTF. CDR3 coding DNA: TGTGCCAGCAGTGAAAGCCTGGTGGATGACACCTTC.

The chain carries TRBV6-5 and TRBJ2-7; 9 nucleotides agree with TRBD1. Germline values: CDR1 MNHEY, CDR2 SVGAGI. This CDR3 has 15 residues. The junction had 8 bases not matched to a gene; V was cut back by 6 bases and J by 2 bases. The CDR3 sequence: CASSPFGTGTYEQYF. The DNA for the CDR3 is TGTGCCAGCAGCCCCTTTGGGACAGGGACCTACGAGCAGTACTTC.

The CDR3 region has the DNA TGTGCCAGCACGACTAGCGGGAATCTATACGAGCAGTACTTC. This codes for CASTTSGNLYEQYF. The chain is built from TRBV6-1 and TRBJ2-7, with 11 nucleotides matching TRBD2. This CDR3 comprises 14 residues. V trimming: 7 bases; J trimming: 4 bases; junction bases outside the gene matches: 6. CDR1 is MNHNS, CDR2 SASEGT, per germline.

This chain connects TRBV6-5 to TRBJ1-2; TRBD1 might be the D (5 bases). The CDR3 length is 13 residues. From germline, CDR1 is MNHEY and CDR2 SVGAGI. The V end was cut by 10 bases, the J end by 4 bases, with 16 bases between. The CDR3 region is CAIREVGIYGYTF. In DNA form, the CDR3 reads TGTGCCATCAGGGAGGTCGGGATCTATGGCTACACCTTC.

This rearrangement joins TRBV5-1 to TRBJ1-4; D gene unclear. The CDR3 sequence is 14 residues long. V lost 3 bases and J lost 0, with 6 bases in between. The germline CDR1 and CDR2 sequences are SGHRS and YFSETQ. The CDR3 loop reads CASSSETTNEKLFF. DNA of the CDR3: TGCGCCAGCAGCTCCGAGACAACTAATGAAAAACTGTTTTTT.

The CDR3 region has the DNA TGTGCCAGCAGCTCGCAAGGGATATCCTACGAGCAGTACTTC. It encodes CASSSQGISYEQYF. This chain joins TRBV27 and TRBJ2-7; no reliable D call. V shed 6 bases and J shed 1 base, with 13 bases lying between them. Looked up from germline, CDR1 is MNHEY and CDR2 is SMNVEV (reference sequence). The CDR3 extends over 14 amino acids.

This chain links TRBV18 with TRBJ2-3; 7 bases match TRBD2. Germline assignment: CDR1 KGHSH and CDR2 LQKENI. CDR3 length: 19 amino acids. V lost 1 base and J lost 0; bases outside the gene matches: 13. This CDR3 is CASSPLQAVAGSSTDTQYF. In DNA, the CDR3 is TGTGCCAGCTCACCACTTCAAGCGGTAGCGGGTTCTAGCACAGATACGCAGTATTTT. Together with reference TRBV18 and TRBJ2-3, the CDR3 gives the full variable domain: NAGVMQNPRHLVRRRGQEARLRCSPMKGHSHVYWYRQLPEEGLKFMVYLQKENIIDESGMPKERFSAEFPKEGPSILRIQQVVRGDSAAYFCASSPLQAVAGSSTDTQYFGPGTRLTVL.

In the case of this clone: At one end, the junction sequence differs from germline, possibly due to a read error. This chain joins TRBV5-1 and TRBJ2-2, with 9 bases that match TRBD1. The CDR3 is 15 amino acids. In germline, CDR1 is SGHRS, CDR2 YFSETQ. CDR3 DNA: TGCGCCAGCAGCCAAGGGACAGGGAACGCCGGGGAGCTGTTTTTT. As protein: CASSQGTGNAGELFF.

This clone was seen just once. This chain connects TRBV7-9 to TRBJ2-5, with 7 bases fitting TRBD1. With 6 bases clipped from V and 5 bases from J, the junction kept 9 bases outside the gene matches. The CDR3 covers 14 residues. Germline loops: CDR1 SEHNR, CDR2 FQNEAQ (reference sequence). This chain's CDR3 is CASRVDRRSETQYF. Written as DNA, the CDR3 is TGTGCCAGCAGGGTGGACAGGCGATCGGAGACCCAGTACTTC.

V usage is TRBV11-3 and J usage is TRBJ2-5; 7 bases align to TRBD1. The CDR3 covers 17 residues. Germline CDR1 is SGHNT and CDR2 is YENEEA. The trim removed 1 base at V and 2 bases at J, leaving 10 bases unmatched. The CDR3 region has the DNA TGTGCCAGCAGCTTAGGAGGGTCAGGGGGAAAACAAGAGACCCAGTACTTC. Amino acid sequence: CASSLGGSGGKQETQYF. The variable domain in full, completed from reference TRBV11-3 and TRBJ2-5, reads EAGVVQSPRYKIIEKKQPVAFWCNPISGHNTLYWYLQNLGQGPELLIRYENEEAVDDSQLPKDRFSAERLKGVDSTLKIQPAELGDSAVYLCASSLGGSGGKQETQYFGPGTRLLVL.

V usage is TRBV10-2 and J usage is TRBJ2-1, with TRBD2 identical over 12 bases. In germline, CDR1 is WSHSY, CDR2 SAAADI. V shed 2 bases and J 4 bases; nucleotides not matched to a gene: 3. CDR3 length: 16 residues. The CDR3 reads CASSETSGGPYNEQFF. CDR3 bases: TGCGCCAGCAGTGAGACTAGCGGGGGGCCTTACAATGAGCAGTTCTTC.

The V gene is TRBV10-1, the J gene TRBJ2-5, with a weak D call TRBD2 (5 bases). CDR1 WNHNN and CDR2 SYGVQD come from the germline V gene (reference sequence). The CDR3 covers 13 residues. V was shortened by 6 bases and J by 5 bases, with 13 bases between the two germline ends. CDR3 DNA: TGCGCCAGCAGCAGGACTTTGAGGGAGACCCAGTACTTC. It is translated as CASSRTLRETQYF.

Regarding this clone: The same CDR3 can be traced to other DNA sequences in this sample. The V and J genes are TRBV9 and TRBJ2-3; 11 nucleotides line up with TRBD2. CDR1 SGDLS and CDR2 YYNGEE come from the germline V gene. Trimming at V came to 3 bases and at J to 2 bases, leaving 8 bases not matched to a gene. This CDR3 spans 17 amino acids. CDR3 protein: CASSGAGTSGITDTQYF. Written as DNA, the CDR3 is TGTGCCAGCAGCGGGGCCGGGACTAGCGGAATCACAGATACGCAGTATTTT.

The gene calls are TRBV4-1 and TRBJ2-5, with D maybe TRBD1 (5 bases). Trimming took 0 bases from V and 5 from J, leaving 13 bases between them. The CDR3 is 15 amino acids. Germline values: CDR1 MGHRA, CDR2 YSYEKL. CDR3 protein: CASSQDLRAWETQYF. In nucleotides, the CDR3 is TGCGCCAGCAGCCAAGATCTCAGGGCCTGGGAGACCCAGTACTTC.

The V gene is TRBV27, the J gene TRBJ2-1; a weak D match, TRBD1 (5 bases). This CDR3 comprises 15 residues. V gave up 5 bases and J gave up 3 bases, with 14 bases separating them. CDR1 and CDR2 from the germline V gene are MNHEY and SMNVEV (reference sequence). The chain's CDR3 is CASSPSGPYYNEQFF. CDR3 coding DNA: TGTGCCAGCAGTCCCTCAGGGCCCTACTACAATGAGCAGTTCTTC.

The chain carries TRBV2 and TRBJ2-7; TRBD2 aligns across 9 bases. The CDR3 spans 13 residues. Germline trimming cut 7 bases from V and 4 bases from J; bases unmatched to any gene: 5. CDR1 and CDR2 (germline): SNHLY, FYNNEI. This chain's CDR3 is CASTRGGQYEQYF. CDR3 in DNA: TGTGCCAGCACGCGGGGGGGCCAATACGAGCAGTACTTC.

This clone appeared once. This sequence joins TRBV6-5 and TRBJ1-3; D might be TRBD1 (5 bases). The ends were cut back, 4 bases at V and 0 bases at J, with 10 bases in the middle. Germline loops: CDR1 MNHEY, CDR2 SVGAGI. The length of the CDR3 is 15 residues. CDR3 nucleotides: TGTGCCAGCAGTTCGACAGATAACTCTGGAAACACCATATATTTT. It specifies CASSSTDNSGNTIYF.